This entry lists 25 T cell receptor beta chains sequenced from one sample in a study of shared clonotypes between healthy human individuals. Libraries were prepared by immunoSEQ multiplex PCR; TCRdb keeps only in-frame clonotypes and omits some of them. The sample lists 300,000 to 400,000 clones; around 67% were seen once. The sample consisted of memory CD4+ T cells sorted from blood. Subset here: CD45RA-negative fraction. The origin of the receptors is a man aged 25-45 years in good health.

The V gene is TRBV14, the J gene TRBJ1-1; perhaps TRBD1 as D (5 bases). Trimming stripped 4 bases from V and 7 bases from J, with 13 bases between. This CDR3 has 13 residues. The germline V gene encodes CDR1 SGHDN and CDR2 FVKESK. The CDR3 is CASSPKIGGEAFF. The CDR3 region has the DNA TGTGCCAGCAGCCCCAAGATCGGGGGTGAAGCTTTCTTT. The variable domain in full, completed from reference TRBV14 and TRBJ1-1, reads EAGVTQFPSHSVIEKGQTVTLRCDPISGHDNLYWYRRVMGKEIKFLLHFVKESKQDESGMPNNRFLAERTGGTYSTLKVQPAELEDSGVYFCASSPKIGGEAFFGQGTRLTVV.

This chain connects TRBV18 to TRBJ2-7; tentatively, D is TRBD2 (6 bases). The CDR3 is 13 residues long. Germline V lookup: CDR1 KGHSH, CDR2 LQKENI. V dropped 2 bases and J dropped 4 bases, with 9 bases sitting between them. The CDR3: CASSPSSEYEQYF. The CDR3 DNA is TGTGCCAGCTCACCATCTAGCGAATACGAGCAGTACTTC.

This clone came up once. At the DNA level, this CDR3 is encoded by other sequences in the same sample as well. CDR3 DNA: TGCGCCAGCAGTGCCCTAGCGGGAGTCTACGAGCAGTACTTC. This translates into CASSALAGVYEQYF. The gene calls are TRBV10-2 and TRBJ2-7, with 10 bases fitting TRBD2. The CDR3 has 14 residues. The germline V gene encodes CDR1 WSHSY and CDR2 SAAADI. J was trimmed by 3 bases and V by 4 bases; bases with no gene match: 3.

The chain joins TRBV30 to TRBJ2-5, with 10 positions matching TRBD1. The germline CDR1 and CDR2 sequences are GTSNPN and SVGIG (reference sequence). There are 16 residues in the CDR3. J was trimmed by 4 bases and V by 0 bases; bases with no gene match: 8. The CDR3 loop reads CAWSVLGTGVGETQYF. The CDR3 nucleotides are TGTGCCTGGAGTGTACTCGGGACAGGGGTCGGAGAGACCCAGTACTTC.

Concerning this clone itself: Other nucleotide sequences in the sample specify the same CDR3. The chain joins TRBV14 to TRBJ2-1; TRBD2 matches 9 bases. The CDR3 loop spans 15 amino acids. Looked up from germline, CDR1 is SGHDN and CDR2 is FVKESK. V was pared by 2 bases and J by 4 bases, with 3 bases of the junction left unmatched. The CDR3 region is CASSQLTSGYNEQFF. CDR3 in DNA: TGTGCCAGCAGCCAACTGACTAGCGGATACAATGAGCAGTTCTTC.

The V and J genes are TRBV5-6 and TRBJ2-3, with 7 bases aligning to TRBD2. This CDR3 is built from 16 residues. CDR1 and CDR2 from the germline V gene are SGHDT and YYEEEE. Unmatched junction bases numbered 9, after V lost 1 base and J lost 4 bases. This CDR3 is CASSLPGGSSSDTQYF. CDR3 in DNA: TGTGCCAGCAGCTTGCCTGGCGGGAGTTCCTCAGATACGCAGTATTTT.

V and J are TRBV11-3 and TRBJ2-1; 7 bases map to TRBD1. The CDR3 is 14 amino acids. The V gene's germline CDR1 is SGHNT and CDR2 YENEEA. V lost 5 bases and J lost 0; bases outside the gene matches: 1. This CDR3 reads CASSRDSSYNEQFF. CDR3 DNA sequence: TGTGCCAGCAGCCGGGACAGCTCCTACAATGAGCAGTTCTTC.

This clone occurred a few times. The chain couples TRBV28 to TRBJ2-2; TRBD2 matches 13 bases. Germline trimming cut 8 bases from V and 4 bases from J; bases unmatched to any gene: 7. Germline V gene data show CDR1 as MDHEN and CDR2 as SYDVKM. This CDR3 comprises 16 residues. In nucleotides, the CDR3 is TGTGCCAGCGTTACTAGCGGGAGGGCCGGCACCGGGGAGCTGTTTTTT. This translates into CASVTSGRAGTGELFF.

V gene TRBV5-8 combines with J gene TRBJ2-1, with 10 nucleotides matching TRBD1. Germline V gene data show CDR1 as SGHTS and CDR2 as YDEGEE. V lost 0 bases, J lost 7 bases, and 16 bases stayed unmatched. This CDR3 has 19 residues. In DNA, the CDR3 is TGTGCCAGCAGCTTGGGTGCCGGTAAGCGACAGGGGGCGCGGAATGAGCAGTTCTTC. Encoded protein: CASSLGAGKRQGARNEQFF.

The chain is built from TRBV5-1 and TRBJ2-4; TRBD1 aligns across 9 bases. V shed 0 bases and J 9 bases; nucleotides not matched to a gene: 7. The CDR3 is made up of 15 amino acids. Germline loops: CDR1 SGHRS, CDR2 YFSETQ. CDR3 nucleotide sequence: TGCGCCAGCAGCTTGGCCGTTCAGACAGGGGGCATTCAGTACTTC. Amino acids: CASSLAVQTGGIQYF.

The chain carries TRBV7-2 and TRBJ2-7, with D tentatively TRBD1 (5 bases). The CDR3 runs to 13 residues. V shed 5 bases and J shed 5 bases, with 13 bases lying between them. The germline CDR1 and CDR2 sequences are SGHTA and FQGNSA. CDR3 in amino acids: CASSPRVGDEQYF. DNA for the CDR3: TGTGCCAGCAGCCCTAGGGTAGGGGACGAGCAGTACTTC.

The V and J genes are TRBV5-5 and TRBJ2-6; 9 nucleotides match TRBD1. The CDR3 length is 19 residues. Germline V gives CDR1 SGHKS, CDR2 YYEKEE (reference sequence). Trimming cost V 5 bases and J 1 base; bases outside gene matches: 13. CDR3: CASRPTLTGGGSGANVLTF. The CDR3 bases are TGTGCCAGCAGACCTACCTTAACAGGGGGCGGTTCTGGGGCCAACGTCCTGACTTTC. Combining the CDR3 with reference TRBV5-5 and TRBJ2-6 gives the whole variable domain DAGVTQSPTHLIKTRGQQVTLRCSPISGHKSVSWYQQVLGQGPQFIFQYYEKEERGRGNFPDRFSARQFPNYSSELNVNALLLGDSALYLCASRPTLTGGGSGANVLTFGAGSRLTVL.

The CDR3 DNA reads TGTGCCACCAGCAGAGCGCACGGGGGTGGCTACACCTTC. This sequence encodes CATSRAHGGGYTF. This chain joins TRBV15 and TRBJ1-2; possible D gene TRBD1, 5 bases. Trimming removed 1 base from V and 7 bases from J, with 10 bases in between. This CDR3 comprises 13 residues. Germline CDR1 reads LNHNV; CDR2 reads YYDKDF (reference sequence).

This sequence joins TRBV2 and TRBJ1-1, with a weak D call TRBD1 (5 bases). The V gene's germline CDR1 is SNHLY and CDR2 FYNNEI. The V end lost 7 bases, the J end lost 2 bases, and 17 bases lay between the germline ends. There are 15 residues in the CDR3. This CDR3 reads CASTPAGGKNTEAFF. For the CDR3, the DNA is TGTGCCAGCACCCCCGCGGGGGGGAAAAACACTGAAGCTTTCTTT.

The V and J genes are TRBV7-3 and TRBJ2-3; D is undetermined. Trimming removed 4 bases at V and 1 base at J, with 9 bases between. The CDR3 covers 14 residues. In germline, CDR1 is SGHTA, CDR2 FQGTGA. The CDR3 reads CASSSIAGTDTQYF. DNA for the CDR3: TGTGCCAGCAGCTCCATCGCTGGCACAGATACGCAGTATTTT. Based on the CDR3 plus reference TRBV7-3 and TRBJ2-3, the full variable domain is GAGVSQTPSNKVTEKGKYVELRCDPISGHTALYWYRQSLGQGPEFLIYFQGTGAADDSGLPNDRFFAVRPEGSVSTLKIQRTERGDSAVYLCASSSIAGTDTQYFGPGTRLTVL.

The CDR3 nucleotides read TGTGCCAGCTGCAAGGGACAGGGGGCCTACGAGCAGTACTTC. It codes for CASCKGQGAYEQYF. The rearrangement uses TRBV2 and TRBJ2-7; TRBD1 matches at 11 bases. Germline V gene data show CDR1 as SNHLY and CDR2 as FYNNEI. CDR3 length: 14 residues. V trimming: 8 bases; J trimming: 2 bases; junction bases outside the gene matches: 5.

In this sample, this clone turned up a few times. The rearrangement links TRBV5-4 to TRBJ2-5; 7 nucleotides agree with TRBD1. CDR3 length: 13 residues. The germline gives CDR1 SGHNT, CDR2 YYREEE (reference sequence). Trimming removed 2 bases from V and 3 bases from J; junction bases left unmatched: 1. CDR3 amino acids: CASSFTGEETQYF. The CDR3 nucleotides read TGTGCCAGCAGCTTCACAGGGGAAGAGACCCAGTACTTC.

A single count supports this clone. The V gene is TRBV12-5, the J gene TRBJ2-1; possibly TRBD1 or TRBD2 for D (6 bases each). Trimming pared 7 bases from V and 1 base from J, leaving 14 bases between. Per germline, CDR1 LGHNT and CDR2 FRNRAP. CDR3 length: 15 residues. CDR3 sequence reads: CASAKGGSSYNEQFF. The CDR3 region has the DNA TGTGCTAGTGCCAAGGGGGGAAGTTCCTACAATGAGCAGTTCTTC.

The V call is TRBV7-2, the J call TRBJ2-1, with D uncertain. V was cut by 0 bases and J by 6 bases, with 6 bases left in between. Germline V lookup: CDR1 SGHTA, CDR2 FQGNSA. The CDR3 is made up of 13 amino acids. CDR3 nucleotides: TGTGCCAGCAGCTTAGCGCGGCTCAATGAGCAGTTCTTC. Protein: CASSLARLNEQFF.

The chain uses TRBV13 and TRBJ2-1; 7 bases agree with TRBD2. Germline trimming cut 4 bases from V and 0 bases from J; bases unmatched to any gene: 3. Germline lookup yields CDR1 PRHDT and CDR2 FYEKMQ (reference sequence). This CDR3 is 15 amino acids long. CDR3 DNA sequence: TGTGCCAGCAGCTCTAGCGGTAGCTCCTACAATGAGCAGTTCTTC. Its protein is CASSSSGSSYNEQFF.

J is TRBJ2-3 and V is TRBV7-6; no clear D. CDR3 length equals 15 residues. Per the germline V gene, CDR1 is SGHVS and CDR2 is FNYEAQ. V was shortened by 3 bases and J by 0 bases, with 10 bases between the two germline ends. The CDR3 loop reads CASSLLVASTDTQYF. CDR3 bases: TGTGCCAGCAGCTTGCTAGTGGCTAGCACAGATACGCAGTATTTT.

The V and J genes are TRBV12-5 and TRBJ1-1; possible D gene TRBD1, 5 bases. The CDR3 consists of 14 residues. V lost 1 base, J lost 1 base, and 7 bases lay in between. Germline CDR1 is LGHNT and CDR2 is FRNRAP. CDR3 residues: CASGLEGQNTEAFF. CDR3 DNA sequence: TGTGCTAGTGGTTTGGAAGGACAGAACACTGAAGCTTTCTTT.

V and J are TRBV27 and TRBJ2-7; 11 positions agree with TRBD2. In germline, CDR1 is MNHEY, CDR2 SMNVEV (reference sequence). This CDR3 spans 16 amino acids. Germline trimming cut 5 bases from V and 2 bases from J; bases unmatched to any gene: 8. The CDR3 nucleotides are TGTGCCAGCAGTACCCTTAGCGGGAGGGTTACCTACGAGCAGTACTTC. Its translation is CASSTLSGRVTYEQYF.

This clone has just a few counts. The rearrangement uses TRBV7-3 and TRBJ2-3; D is perhaps TRBD2 (6 bases). The CDR3 totals 13 residues. Germline V CDR1 and CDR2: SGHTA, FQGTGA. The ends were cut back, 2 bases at V and 6 bases at J, with 9 bases in the middle. In nucleotides, the CDR3 is TGTGCCAGCAGCTTACGGGAGAGGGATACGCAGTATTTT. As protein: CASSLRERDTQYF.

This clone was detected a few times. Other nucleotide sequences from this sample produce the same CDR3. This sequence joins TRBV20-1 and TRBJ1-2; D uncertain. With 3 bases removed from V and 6 bases from J, the gap between germline ends came to 8 bases. Germline V gene lookup returns CDR1 DFQATT and CDR2 SNEGSKA (reference sequence). The CDR3 spans 11 residues. The CDR3 DNA reads TGCAGTGCTAGTGCCGGGAATGGCTACACCTTC. It translates to CSASAGNGYTF.